This T cell receptor (beta chain) was identified in a study of CD8+CD57+ T cells in acquired aplastic anemia. Study at large: DNA recovered from sorted CD4+ and CD8+ cells had a mean of about 3 ug.

Study-level findings and limits: Patients and controls were not found to differ significantly in CD8+ Simpson's diversity.

There are many counts of this clonotype. Its target is unknown. Losses at the gene ends were 3 bases for V and 7 bases for J; bases not matched to a gene: 10. Germline CDR1 is WNHNN and CDR2 is SYGVQD (reference sequence). The CDR3 loop spans 15 amino acids. Profiling that covered TCR beta VDJ and CDR3 relied on genomic DNA as its template. MiXCR, applied by TCRdb to the reads, yields one record per CDR3 protein. The sample has about 210,000 distinct CDR3 sequences; approximately 35% are singletons. The gene calls are TRBV10-1 and TRBJ2-5, with 8 nucleotides matching TRBD1. The receptor was derived from a human donor in good health, serving as a control. The material sequenced was sorted CD4+, CD8+, or CD8+CD57+ T cells (not recorded which) from PBMCs. The CDR3 loop reads CASSDGQGPRGTQYF. The DNA of the CDR3 is TGCGCCAGCAGTGATGGACAGGGCCCTCGAGGGACCCAGTACTTC.